This T cell receptor beta chain was captured in a study of CD8+ T cells in alopecia areata. Study-wide results and limits: Amid tofacitinib therapy, many expanded lesional clones stayed present in scalp and blood.

This clone was found a few times. What it binds is unknown. The authors extracted RNA and reverse transcribed it into cDNA as the sequencing template. TCRdb keeps only in-frame clones here, not all; method: immunoSEQ multiplex PCR. The sample holds about 76,000 clones, 66% seen once. The CDR3 length is 15 residues. Germline V gives CDR1 SGHVS, CDR2 FQNEAQ. The V gene lost 4 bases and the J gene lost 5 bases, with 15 bases spanning the gap. Treatment meaning: oral pan-JAK inhibitor, 5-10 mg twice daily. The input for sequencing was CD8+ T cells sorted from blood, taken at week 24, from a patient treated with tofacitinib. V and J are TRBV7-8 and TRBJ2-1; D might be TRBD1 (6 bases). The TCR was taken from a human donor with alopecia areata. CDR3 coding DNA: TGTGCCAGCAGCTCTACAGGGTCCCTGGACAATGAGCAGTTCTTC. Protein product: CASSSTGSLDNEQFF.